This section outlines one TCR beta chain sequence together with its context. Clones were sequenced by immunoSEQ multiplex PCR, and TCRdb holds only the in-frame ones, with some missing. The table has around 270,000 clones, around 87% seen once. The CDR3 runs to 13 residues. Germline CDR1 reads MNHEY; CDR2 reads SMNVEV (reference sequence). V dropped 2 bases and J dropped 7 bases, with 12 bases sitting between them. The sample originates from a study of blood T cell repertoires in COVID-19. This sequence was found in a woman in her fifties or sixties with acute or convalescent COVID-19. The genes are TRBV27 and TRBJ2-7; weak D call: TRBD2 (5 bases). The specimen sequenced was peripheral blood. The CDR3 region is CASSLLNSGEQYF. The CDR3 bases are TGTGCCAGCAGTTTACTAAATTCGGGGGAGCAGTACTTC.